This entry lists 25 T cell receptor beta chains sequenced from one sample in a study of blood T cell repertoires in COVID-19. The method was immunoSEQ multiplex PCR; TCRdb's version includes in-frame clones alone and lacks a portion of them. The repertoire holds more than 150,000 clones, with around 90% as singletons. What was sequenced was PBMCs or T cells enriched from blood (not recorded which). These receptors came from a woman aged 25 to 45 who had recovered from COVID-19.

The rearrangement uses TRBV5-1 and TRBJ2-7; 12 bases fit TRBD2. V shed 1 base and J 5 bases; nucleotides not matched to a gene: 10. Germline V gives CDR1 SGHRS, CDR2 YFSETQ. The CDR3 is 17 amino acids. The CDR3 DNA sequence: TGCGCCAGCAGCTTGAGGGCTAGCGGGGGGGCCGTCCACGAGCAGTACTTC. This sequence encodes CASSLRASGGAVHEQYF.

V gene TRBV29-1 combines with J gene TRBJ2-1; D might be TRBD1 (6 bases). The germline CDR1 and CDR2 sequences are SQVTM and ANQGSEA. V was cut by 6 bases and J by 7 bases, with 13 bases left in between. The CDR3 has 12 residues. CDR3 bases: TGCAGCGTCAGAAAAGGGGGTAATGAGCAGTTCTTC. This sequence encodes CSVRKGGNEQFF.

The chain links TRBV7-9 to TRBJ2-6; perhaps TRBD2 as D (5 bases). Trimming removed 6 bases at V and 1 base at J, with 13 bases between. This CDR3 is 16 amino acids long. From germline, CDR1 is SEHNR and CDR2 FQNEAQ (reference sequence). The CDR3 region is CASSLFTGSGANVLTF. CDR3 bases: TGTGCCAGCAGTCTATTCACGGGGTCTGGGGCCAACGTCCTGACTTTC.

The rearrangement joins TRBV20-1 to TRBJ2-5; 11 nucleotides match TRBD1. CDR3 size: 15 residues. The V gene's germline CDR1 is DFQATT and CDR2 SNEGSKA (reference sequence). The V gene end was trimmed by 5 bases and the J gene end by 1 base; junction bases not matched to a gene: 6. The CDR3 sequence: CSARAGTGGQETQYF. The CDR3 DNA sequence: TGCAGTGCTCGTGCCGGGACAGGGGGCCAAGAGACCCAGTACTTC.

The rearrangement uses TRBV9 and TRBJ2-2; 11 bases map to TRBD1. Per the germline V gene, CDR1 is SGDLS and CDR2 is YYNGEE. Trimming cost V 6 bases and J 2 bases; bases outside gene matches: 3. The CDR3 runs 15 residues. The CDR3 DNA sequence: TGTGCCAGCACCGGACAGGGGGCAAACACCGGGGAGCTGTTTTTT. Translating gives CASTGQGANTGELFF.

The chain carries TRBV6-2 or TRBV6-3 and TRBJ1-5; TRBD1 is a possible D gene (6 bases). From germline, CDR1 is MNHEY and CDR2 SVGEGT. The CDR3 runs 17 residues. V lost 6 bases and J lost 1, with 19 bases in between. The CDR3 loop is CASSIVVRQGSNQPQHF. CDR3 coding DNA: TGTGCCAGCAGCATAGTCGTTCGGCAGGGGAGCAATCAGCCCCAGCATTTT.

The J gene is TRBJ1-2, the V gene TRBV2; D remains ambiguous. The V gene lost 10 bases and the J gene lost 1 base, with 13 bases spanning the gap. This CDR3 is 13 amino acids long. Germline assignment: CDR1 SNHLY and CDR2 FYNNEI. CDR3: CATSRQDNYGYTF. DNA for the CDR3: TGTGCCACCTCCCGGCAGGATAACTATGGCTACACCTTC.

The chain combines TRBV14 with TRBJ1-1, with unresolved D. The germline gives CDR1 SGHDN, CDR2 FVKESK. Trimming removed 3 bases from V and 5 bases from J, with 7 bases in between. The CDR3 totals 12 residues. The CDR3 reads CASSQSITEAFF. The DNA for the CDR3 is TGTGCCAGCAGCCAGTCAATTACTGAAGCTTTCTTT.

The V call is TRBV6-7, the J call TRBJ1-3; 7 bases line up with TRBD1. TRBV6-7 is an open reading frame, and its role is uncertain. The J segment lost 0 bases and the V segment lost 8 bases, leaving 13 bases of the junction unmatched. The CDR3 totals 17 residues. The CDR3 DNA follows: TGTGCCAGCCTTCACCCCCCAGGGGGGACCTCTGGAAACACCATATATTTT. Translated: CASLHPPGGTSGNTIYF.

The gene calls are TRBV7-8 and TRBJ2-2; TRBD2 matches at 7 bases. Germline assignment: CDR1 SGHVS and CDR2 FQNEAQ. Trimming cost V 2 bases and J 6 bases; bases outside gene matches: 6. The CDR3 runs to 15 residues. CDR3 region: CASSLRRGVPGELFF. CDR3 DNA: TGTGCCAGCAGCTTACGTCGGGGGGTACCCGGGGAGCTGTTTTTT.

The V call is TRBV18, the J call TRBJ2-3; perhaps TRBD2 as D (7 bases). There are 16 residues in the CDR3. Trimming stripped 4 bases from V and 4 bases from J, with 18 bases between. The germline V gene has CDR1 KGHSH and CDR2 LQKENI. The CDR3 DNA reads TGTGCCAGCTCACTGTCGGGGGGCCAGGTAGCAGATACGCAGTATTTT. It is translated as CASSLSGGQVADTQYF. The whole variable domain, remainder taken from reference TRBV18 and TRBJ2-3, is NAGVMQNPRHLVRRRGQEARLRCSPMKGHSHVYWYRQLPEEGLKFMVYLQKENIIDESGMPKERFSAEFPKEGPSILRIQQVVRGDSAAYFCASSLSGGQVADTQYFGPGTRLTVL.

This clone occurred once. The CDR3 is CATSPGSYGYTF. CDR3 nucleotide sequence: TGTGCCACTTCGCCAGGGTCCTATGGCTACACCTTC. The chain couples TRBV7-9 to TRBJ1-2; D may be TRBD1 (5 bases). This CDR3 comprises 12 residues. CDR1 and CDR2 from the germline V gene are SEHNR and FQNEAQ (reference sequence). V shed 10 bases and J shed 4 bases, with 13 bases lying between them. Combining the CDR3 with reference TRBV7-9 and TRBJ1-2 gives the whole variable domain DTGVSQNPRHKITKRGQNVTFRCDPISEHNRLYWYRQTLGQGPEFLTYFQNEAQLEKSRLLSDRFSAERPKGSFSTLEIQRTEQGDSAMYLCATSPGSYGYTFGSGTRLTVV.

V and J are TRBV19 and TRBJ1-5; 10 positions agree with TRBD1. V was clipped by 1 base and J by 6 bases; unmatched bases: 3. CDR1 is LNHDA, CDR2 SQIVND, per germline (reference sequence). This CDR3 spans 15 amino acids. This CDR3 is CASSIGDRGGQPQHF. The DNA of the CDR3 is TGTGCCAGTAGTATAGGGGACAGGGGTGGTCAGCCCCAGCATTTT.

This clone is a singleton in its sample. This chain connects TRBV7-2 to TRBJ1-1; the D gene is possibly TRBD1 (5 bases). Trimming removed 5 bases from V and 5 bases from J, with 15 bases in between. Germline V lookup: CDR1 SGHTA, CDR2 FQGNSA. The CDR3 runs to 14 residues. The CDR3 reads CASSGGGVSTEAFF. The CDR3 region has the DNA TGTGCCAGCAGCGGCGGAGGGGTGTCAACTGAAGCTTTCTTT. Filled out from reference TRBV7-2 and TRBJ1-1, the complete variable domain reads GAGVSQSPSNKVTEKGKDVELRCDPISGHTALYWYRQSLGQGLEFLIYFQGNSAPDKSGLPSDRFSAERTGGSVSTLTIQRTQQEDSAVYLCASSGGGVSTEAFFGQGTRLTVV.

This clone was seen more than once but under ten times. The chain employs TRBV6-2 or TRBV6-3 and TRBJ1-1; D unclear. Trimming pared 2 bases from V and 6 bases from J, leaving 7 bases between. Germline values: CDR1 MNHEY, CDR2 SVGEGT. This CDR3 is 12 amino acids long. CDR3 residues: CASSYGLSEAFF. As DNA, the CDR3 is TGTGCCAGCAGTTACGGGCTTTCTGAAGCTTTCTTT.

The chain is built from TRBV27 and TRBJ1-6; 7 nucleotides line up with TRBD1. CDR1 and CDR2 from the germline V gene are MNHEY and SMNVEV (reference sequence). The CDR3 runs 14 residues. V trimming: 4 bases; J trimming: 6 bases; junction bases outside the gene matches: 3. CDR3 loop: CASSSGGINSPLHF. The CDR3 DNA reads as TGTGCCAGCAGTTCAGGGGGAATTAATTCACCCCTCCACTTT.

This chain connects TRBV27 to TRBJ2-1; 10 bases agree with TRBD2. The ends lost 4 bases at V and 0 bases at J; junction bases unmatched: 0. CDR1 is MNHEY and CDR2 is SMNVEV in the germline V gene (reference sequence). The CDR3 totals 15 residues. The CDR3 DNA follows: TGTGCCAGCAGTTCTAGCGGGAGCTCCTACAATGAGCAGTTCTTC. It is translated as CASSSSGSSYNEQFF.

This clone has only one observation. This sequence joins TRBV7-2 and TRBJ2-5, with TRBD2 matching over 15 bases. After removal of 5 bases from V and 5 bases from J, the junction contained 15 bases not matched to a gene. The CDR3 is made up of 19 amino acids. Germline CDR1 is SGHTA and CDR2 is FQGNSA. The CDR3: CASSQIYGLAGGPGETQYF. DNA of the CDR3: TGTGCCAGCAGCCAGATCTACGGACTAGCGGGGGGGCCGGGGGAGACCCAGTACTTC. The full variable domain, completed using reference TRBV7-2 and TRBJ2-5, is GAGVSQSPSNKVTEKGKDVELRCDPISGHTALYWYRQSLGQGLEFLIYFQGNSAPDKSGLPSDRFSAERTGGSVSTLTIQRTQQEDSAVYLCASSQIYGLAGGPGETQYFGPGTRLLVL.

The V call is TRBV12-3 or TRBV12-4, the J call TRBJ1-2; D unclear. V lost 5 bases to trimming and J lost 2 bases, with 6 bases between them. The CDR3 has 12 residues. Here the CDR3 reads CASSPGNYGYTF. CDR3 DNA sequence: TGTGCCAGCAGTCCAGGCAACTATGGCTACACCTTC.

The rearrangement uses TRBV20-1 and TRBJ1-5; 9 positions agree with TRBD1. Germline V CDR1 and CDR2: DFQATT, SNEGSKA (reference sequence). The V segment lost 3 bases and the J segment 4 bases; nucleotides outside the gene matches: 4. The CDR3 is 14 residues long. CDR3 nucleotide sequence: TGCAGTGCTAGTGACAGGGGGACTAATCAGCCCCAGCATTTT. It is translated as CSASDRGTNQPQHF.

The chain joins TRBV19 to TRBJ1-2; no clear D gene. Between the trimmed V and J ends, which lost 1 base and 4 bases, there was a span of 10 bases. Germline CDR1 LNHDA, CDR2 SQIVND (reference sequence). The CDR3 is 14 residues long. This CDR3 is CASSIVGGSYGYTF. The CDR3 DNA sequence: TGTGCCAGTAGTATAGTTGGCGGGTCCTATGGCTACACCTTC. The full variable domain, completed using reference TRBV19 and TRBJ1-2, is DGGITQSPKYLFRKEGQNVTLSCEQNLNHDAMYWYRQDPGQGLRLIYYSQIVNDFQKGDIAEGYSVSREKKESFPLTVTSAQKNPTAFYLCASSIVGGSYGYTFGSGTRLTVV.

The chain is built from TRBV5-4 and TRBJ2-7, with D possibly being TRBD2 (7 bases). Germline CDR1 reads SGHNT; CDR2 reads YYREEE (reference sequence). V lost 0 bases and J 7 bases, leaving 14 bases between the germline ends. This CDR3 is 14 amino acids long. CDR3 in amino acids: CASSLAAGAREQYF. CDR3 nucleotides: TGTGCCAGCAGCTTGGCCGCGGGGGCACGTGAGCAGTACTTC.

The chain combines TRBV24-1 with TRBJ1-2; 7 bases are shared with TRBD1. V gave up 5 bases and J gave up 7 bases; unmatched junction bases: 6. Germline V CDR1 and CDR2: KGHDR, SFDVKD. This CDR3 has 13 residues. The CDR3 bases are TGTGCCACCAGTGGGGGAAGGGGGCTTGGCTACACCTTC. Translating it yields CATSGGRGLGYTF.

The chain is built from TRBV11-2 and TRBJ1-1, with D perhaps TRBD1 (6 bases). The germline V gene has CDR1 SGHAT and CDR2 FQNNGV. With 4 bases removed from V and 8 bases from J, the gap between germline ends came to 11 bases. CDR3 size: 12 residues. The CDR3 region is CASSSLQGEAFF. DNA of the CDR3: TGTGCCAGCAGCTCCCTACAGGGAGAAGCTTTCTTT. The variable domain in full, completed from reference TRBV11-2 and TRBJ1-1, reads EAGVAQSPRYKIIEKRQSVAFWCNPISGHATLYWYQQILGQGPKLLIQFQNNGVVDDSQLPKDRFSAERLKGVDSTLKIQPAKLEDSAVYLCASSSLQGEAFFGQGTRLTVV.

This chain connects TRBV11-2 to TRBJ2-2; 13 bases agree with TRBD2. Trimming removed 6 bases from V and 8 bases from J; junction bases left unmatched: 12. The CDR3 is made up of 17 amino acids. Germline CDR1 and CDR2: SGHAT and FQNNGV. The CDR3 DNA is TGTGCCAGCAGGCCGCCCGGGACTAGCGGGATTACGGGGGAGCTGTTTTTT. This translates into CASRPPGTSGITGELFF.